Listed below are T cell receptor beta chains from one sample, sequenced in a study of shared clonotypes between healthy human individuals. Measured with immunoSEQ multiplex PCR; TCRdb has only the in-frame clones, and not every one. The table has about 1.1 million clones, roughly 80% seen once; the top ten hold almost 0.9%. Sequencing input: memory CD4+ T cells from PBMCs. Source of these receptors: a man aged 18 to 30 in good health. Some clones in this sample may be carry-over from other donors' samples. Each CDR3 is given with its conserved first and last residue. The D gene is left open where the match is weak. Clone size appears in some rows only: once, few, many, or a class for an expanded clone.

v_call: TRBV28; clone_size: few; j_call: TRBJ2-1; d_call: NA; cdr3_nt: TGTGCCAGCAGTTTCTACAATGAGCAGTTCTTC; cdr3_aa: CASSFYNEQFF
v_call: TRBV28; clone_size: NA; j_call: TRBJ2-2; d_call: NA; cdr3_nt: TGTGCCAGCAGACACAGAGCCCTGAAAACCGGGGAGCTGTTTTTT; cdr3_aa: CASRHRALKTGELFF
v_call: TRBV2; clone_size: many; j_call: TRBJ2-3; d_call: TRBD1; cdr3_nt: TGTGCCAGCACCCAAGAAGGGGGCGCAGATACGCAGTATTTT; cdr3_aa: CASTQEGGADTQYF
v_call: TRBV6-6; clone_size: NA; j_call: TRBJ2-7; d_call: NA; cdr3_nt: TGTGCCAGCAGTCTTCGGAATTACGAGCAGTACTTC; cdr3_aa: CASSLRNYEQYF
v_call: TRBV4-1; clone_size: NA; j_call: TRBJ2-1; d_call: NA; cdr3_nt: TGCGCCAGCAGCCCTAGAGGGGGGGGGAATGAGCAGTTCTTC; cdr3_aa: CASSPRGGGNEQFF
v_call: TRBV28; clone_size: NA; j_call: TRBJ1-5; d_call: NA; cdr3_nt: TGTGCCAGCTTGAAGGTATCTGGCAGCAACAATCAGCCCCAGCATTTT; cdr3_aa: CASLKVSGSNNQPQHF
v_call: TRBV4-2; clone_size: NA; j_call: TRBJ1-1; d_call: TRBD1; cdr3_nt: TGTGCCAGCAGCCAAGGGAGGGCAGGGGGCCTCAGGGACACTGAAGCTTTCTTT; cdr3_aa: CASSQGRAGGLRDTEAFF
v_call: TRBV6-5; clone_size: NA; j_call: TRBJ2-1; d_call: TRBD2; cdr3_nt: TGTGCCAGCAGTACCCTTTCTAGCGGGTACAATGAGCAGTTCTTC; cdr3_aa: CASSTLSSGYNEQFF
v_call: TRBV7-2; clone_size: NA; j_call: TRBJ2-1; d_call: NA; cdr3_nt: TGTGCCAGCAGCTCCCCAGGGGCTGGGAATGAGCAGTTCTTC; cdr3_aa: CASSSPGAGNEQFF
v_call: TRBV7-8; clone_size: NA; j_call: TRBJ2-7; d_call: NA; cdr3_nt: TGTGCCAGCAGCGCGGGTAAGAGCTACTACGAGCAGTACTTC; cdr3_aa: CASSAGKSYYEQYF
v_call: TRBV9; clone_size: NA; j_call: TRBJ1-2; d_call: NA; cdr3_nt: TGTGCCAGCAGCGTAGGACAACATAACTATGGCTACACCTTC; cdr3_aa: CASSVGQHNYGYTF
v_call: TRBV27; clone_size: NA; j_call: TRBJ2-7; d_call: NA; cdr3_nt: TGTGCCAGCAGTCAAAGACAGGAGCAGTACTTC; cdr3_aa: CASSQRQEQYF
v_call: TRBV7-2; clone_size: NA; j_call: TRBJ2-3; d_call: TRBD1; cdr3_nt: TGTGCCAGCAGCCCAAGAGACAGGGGGAGAGATACGCAGTATTTT; cdr3_aa: CASSPRDRGRDTQYF
v_call: TRBV5-1; clone_size: NA; j_call: TRBJ2-7; d_call: NA; cdr3_nt: TGCGCCAGCAGCTTGGGTGTCCGAGGTCCCTACGAGCAGTACTTC; cdr3_aa: CASSLGVRGPYEQYF
v_call: TRBV5-5; clone_size: NA; j_call: TRBJ1-5; d_call: NA; cdr3_nt: TGTGCCAGCAGCCCTGTAGTGGATCAGCCCCAGCATTTT; cdr3_aa: CASSPVVDQPQHF
v_call: TRBV19; clone_size: NA; j_call: TRBJ2-7; d_call: TRBD1; cdr3_nt: TGTGCCAGTAGTATGCCGGGACAGGGGGAGGTGCAGTACTTC; cdr3_aa: CASSMPGQGEVQYF
v_call: TRBV4-2; clone_size: NA; j_call: TRBJ2-2; d_call: TRBD1; cdr3_nt: TGTGCCAGCAGCCAACCAGGGACAGCGAACACCGGGGAGCTGTTTTTT; cdr3_aa: CASSQPGTANTGELFF
v_call: TRBV28; clone_size: NA; j_call: TRBJ1-2; d_call: TRBD1; cdr3_nt: TGTGCCAGCAGTTCGACAGGGATCAGTGGCTACACCTTC; cdr3_aa: CASSSTGISGYTF
v_call: TRBV5-3; clone_size: few; j_call: TRBJ1-2; d_call: TRBD1; cdr3_nt: TGTGCCAGAAGCCCCCGGACAGGTCCTACCTTC; cdr3_aa: CARSPRTGPTF
v_call: TRBV5-5; clone_size: once; j_call: TRBJ2-2; d_call: TRBD1; cdr3_nt: TGTGCCTCGACAGGGGGACTATCCTACACCGGGGAGCTGTTTTTT; cdr3_aa: CASTGGLSYTGELFF
v_call: TRBV28; clone_size: NA; j_call: TRBJ2-7; d_call: TRBD2; cdr3_nt: TGTGCCAGCGGCCGGTGGACTAGCCCCGGCGGCGAGCAGTACTTC; cdr3_aa: CASGRWTSPGGEQYF
v_call: TRBV28; clone_size: NA; j_call: TRBJ2-6; d_call: NA; cdr3_nt: TGTGCCAGCCGCCTCTCTGGGGCCAACGTCCTGACTTTC; cdr3_aa: CASRLSGANVLTF
v_call: TRBV5-1; clone_size: NA; j_call: TRBJ1-4; d_call: NA; cdr3_nt: TGCGCCAGCAGCTTGGATTTGGAAAAACTGTTTTTT; cdr3_aa: CASSLDLEKLFF
v_call: TRBV5-1; clone_size: NA; j_call: TRBJ1-3; d_call: TRBD1; cdr3_nt: TGCGCCAGCAGCAAAGACAGGGGGCCCACCATATATTTT; cdr3_aa: CASSKDRGPTIYF
v_call: TRBV28; clone_size: NA; j_call: TRBJ2-7; d_call: NA; cdr3_nt: TGTGCCAGCAGGAGACTACCTTACGAGCAGTACTTC; cdr3_aa: CASRRLPYEQYF
v_call: TRBV11-3; clone_size: NA; j_call: TRBJ2-3; d_call: TRBD1; cdr3_nt: TGTGCCAGCAGCGACGACGACAGGGGTACAGATACGCAGTATTTT; cdr3_aa: CASSDDDRGTDTQYF
v_call: TRBV6-4; clone_size: NA; j_call: TRBJ2-6; d_call: NA; cdr3_nt: TGTGCCAGCAGTGAGCAGGGCGCTGGGGCCAACGTCCTGACTTTC; cdr3_aa: CASSEQGAGANVLTF
v_call: TRBV4-2; clone_size: NA; j_call: TRBJ2-7; d_call: NA; cdr3_nt: TGTGCCAGCAGCCAAGTAACAGACGGCGGCGGCTCCTACGAGCAGTACTTC; cdr3_aa: CASSQVTDGGGSYEQYF
v_call: TRBV18; clone_size: NA; j_call: TRBJ2-5; d_call: NA; cdr3_nt: TGTGCCAGCTCACCTTACTTAGCGGCGCAAGAGACCCAGTACTTC; cdr3_aa: CASSPYLAAQETQYF
v_call: TRBV5-5; clone_size: NA; j_call: TRBJ2-1; d_call: NA; cdr3_nt: TGTGCCAGCAGCTTGGATCCGAGCTCCTACAATGAGCAGTTCTTC; cdr3_aa: CASSLDPSSYNEQFF
v_call: TRBV7-8; clone_size: NA; j_call: TRBJ2-3; d_call: NA; cdr3_nt: TGTGCCAGCAGCTTAGAGCGCGGTAGCACAGATACGCAGTATTTT; cdr3_aa: CASSLERGSTDTQYF
v_call: TRBV6-5; clone_size: many; j_call: TRBJ1-1; d_call: NA; cdr3_nt: TGTGCCAGCACCATACTAGGGGACACTGAAGCTTTCTTT; cdr3_aa: CASTILGDTEAFF
v_call: TRBV9; clone_size: NA; j_call: TRBJ1-5; d_call: NA; cdr3_nt: TGTGCCAGCAGCGCCCAGGACAGTCCAGCGAATCAGCCCCAGCATTTT; cdr3_aa: CASSAQDSPANQPQHF
v_call: TRBV12-5; clone_size: NA; j_call: TRBJ1-1; d_call: NA; cdr3_nt: TGTGCTAGTGGCACCTCGACAGCGGGGGTTGAAGCTTTCTTT; cdr3_aa: CASGTSTAGVEAFF
v_call: TRBV4-3; clone_size: NA; j_call: TRBJ2-5; d_call: NA; cdr3_nt: TGCGCCAGCAGCCAAGATTTTGGGGGTGGAGGAGAGACCCAGTACTTC; cdr3_aa: CASSQDFGGGGETQYF
v_call: TRBV4-2; clone_size: NA; j_call: TRBJ2-7; d_call: NA; cdr3_nt: TGTGCCAGCAACCGAGATGCGGGAAACTCCTACGAGCAGTACTTC; cdr3_aa: CASNRDAGNSYEQYF
v_call: TRBV5-4; clone_size: NA; j_call: TRBJ1-4; d_call: TRBD1; cdr3_nt: TGTGCCAGCCGATCCGGGACAGGGGGCGAAAAACTGTTTTTT; cdr3_aa: CASRSGTGGEKLFF
v_call: TRBV6-1; clone_size: few; j_call: TRBJ1-5; d_call: NA; cdr3_nt: TGTGCCAGCAGTGAACGCCGGGGCAGTAGTCAGCCCCAGCATTTT; cdr3_aa: CASSERRGSSQPQHF
v_call: TRBV5-4; clone_size: NA; j_call: TRBJ2-4; d_call: NA; cdr3_nt: TGTGCCAGCACCTCCGGCCGAGAAAACATTCAGTACTTC; cdr3_aa: CASTSGRENIQYF
v_call: TRBV14; clone_size: NA; j_call: TRBJ1-3; d_call: TRBD1; cdr3_nt: TGTGCCAGCAGCCACAACAGGGGCCTCTCTGGAAACACCATATATTTT; cdr3_aa: CASSHNRGLSGNTIYF
v_call: TRBV5-1; clone_size: NA; j_call: TRBJ1-3; d_call: NA; cdr3_nt: TGCGCCAGCAGCGCCGGGGTGTTGGGAAACACCATATATTTT; cdr3_aa: CASSAGVLGNTIYF
v_call: TRBV28; clone_size: once; j_call: TRBJ2-5; d_call: TRBD2; cdr3_nt: TGTGCCAGCAATGACGGGGGGGTCCAAGAGACCCAGTACTTC; cdr3_aa: CASNDGGVQETQYF
v_call: TRBV18; clone_size: once; j_call: TRBJ1-3; d_call: NA; cdr3_nt: TGTGCCAGCTCCCCAACGGCCGGTCACTCTGGAAACACCATATATTTT; cdr3_aa: CASSPTAGHSGNTIYF
v_call: TRBV9; clone_size: NA; j_call: TRBJ2-7; d_call: TRBD2; cdr3_nt: TGTGCCAGCAGCGTAGGGGGCGGGAGGATGGATGTTTTGTACTTC; cdr3_aa: CASSVGGGRMDVLYF
v_call: TRBV18; clone_size: NA; j_call: TRBJ2-2; d_call: NA; cdr3_nt: TGTGCCAGCTCACATCGGACAGAGAACACCGGGGAGCTGTTTTTT; cdr3_aa: CASSHRTENTGELFF